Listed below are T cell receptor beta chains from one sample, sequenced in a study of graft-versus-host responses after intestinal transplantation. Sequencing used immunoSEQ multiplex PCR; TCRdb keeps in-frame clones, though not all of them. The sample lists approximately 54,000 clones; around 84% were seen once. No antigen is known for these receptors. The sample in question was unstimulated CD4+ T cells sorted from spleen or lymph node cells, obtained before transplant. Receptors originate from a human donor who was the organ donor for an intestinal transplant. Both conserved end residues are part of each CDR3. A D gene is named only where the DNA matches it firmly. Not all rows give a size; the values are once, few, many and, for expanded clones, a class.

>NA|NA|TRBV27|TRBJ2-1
TGTGCCAGCAGGTTCGGGTGGAACAATGAGCAGTTCTTC
CASRFGWNNEQFF
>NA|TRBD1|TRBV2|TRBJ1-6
TGTGCCAGCAGGGCTGACAGGGATAATTCACCCCTCCACTTT
CASRADRDNSPLHF
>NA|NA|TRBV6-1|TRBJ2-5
TGTGCCAGCAGCCAGAGAACCAGGAAAGAGACCCAGTACTTC
CASSQRTRKETQYF
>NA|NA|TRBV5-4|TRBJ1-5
TGTGCCAGCAGCCAAGTTCCGGGACCCAATCAGCCCCAGCATTTT
CASSQVPGPNQPQHF
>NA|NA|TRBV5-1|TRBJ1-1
TGCGCCAGCAGAGTGGGGCCCTTGCCTGAAGCTTTCTTT
CASRVGPLPEAFF
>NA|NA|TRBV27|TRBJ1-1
TGTGCCAGCAGTTTATCAGGGCAGGCGAACACTGAAGCTTTCTTT
CASSLSGQANTEAFF
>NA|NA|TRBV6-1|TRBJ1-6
TGTGCCAGCAGTGAAGTGAGGACACCTAATTCACCCCTCCACTTT
CASSEVRTPNSPLHF
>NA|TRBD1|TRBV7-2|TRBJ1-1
TGTGCCAGCAGCTTACGTCGGACAGGGGCCATGAACACTGAAGCTTTCTTT
CASSLRRTGAMNTEAFF
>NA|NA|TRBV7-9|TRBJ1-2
TGTGCCAGCAGCTTATTATATGGGGACTATGGCTACACCTTC
CASSLLYGDYGYTF
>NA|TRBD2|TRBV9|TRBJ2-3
TGTGCCAGCAGCGTAGTCGGTAGCGGGGGGGTAACAGATACGCAGTATTTT
CASSVVGSGGVTDTQYF
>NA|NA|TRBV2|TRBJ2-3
TGTGCCAGCAGTGAGCAGTATAGCACAGATACGCAGTATTTT
CASSEQYSTDTQYF
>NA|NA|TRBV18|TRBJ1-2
TGTGCCAGCTCACCAGCAGGACTGGATGGCTACACCTTC
CASSPAGLDGYTF
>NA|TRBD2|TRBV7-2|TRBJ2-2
TGTGCCAGCAGCCCCCTAGCGGTCAACACCGGGGAGCTGTTTTTT
CASSPLAVNTGELFF
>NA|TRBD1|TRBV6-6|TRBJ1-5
TGTGCCAGCAGTTACCAGGGGACAGGGCGGTATCAGCCCCAGCATTTT
CASSYQGTGRYQPQHF
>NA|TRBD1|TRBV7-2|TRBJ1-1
TGTGCCAGCAGGTACGACAGGGTAGCCCCTGAAGCTTTCTTT
CASRYDRVAPEAFF
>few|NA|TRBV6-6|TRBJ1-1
TGTGCCAGCAGTTACAAGAACACTGAAGCTTTCTTT
CASSYKNTEAFF